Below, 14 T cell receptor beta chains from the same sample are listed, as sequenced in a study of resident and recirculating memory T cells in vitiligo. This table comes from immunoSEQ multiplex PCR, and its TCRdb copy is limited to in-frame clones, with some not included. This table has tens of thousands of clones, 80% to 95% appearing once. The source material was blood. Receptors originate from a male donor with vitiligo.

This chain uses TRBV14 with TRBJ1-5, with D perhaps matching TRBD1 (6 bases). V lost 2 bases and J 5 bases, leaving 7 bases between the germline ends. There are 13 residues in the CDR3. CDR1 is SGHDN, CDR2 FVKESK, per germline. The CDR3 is CASSQRTDQPQHF. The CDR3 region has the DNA TGTGCCAGCAGCCAACGGACAGATCAGCCCCAGCATTTT.

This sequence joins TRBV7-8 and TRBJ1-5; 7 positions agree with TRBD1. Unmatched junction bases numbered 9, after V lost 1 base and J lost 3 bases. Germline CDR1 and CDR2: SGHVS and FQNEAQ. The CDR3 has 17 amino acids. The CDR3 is CASSLDTQTGSNQPQHF. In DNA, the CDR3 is TGTGCCAGCAGCTTAGATACTCAGACAGGGTCCAATCAGCCCCAGCATTTT.

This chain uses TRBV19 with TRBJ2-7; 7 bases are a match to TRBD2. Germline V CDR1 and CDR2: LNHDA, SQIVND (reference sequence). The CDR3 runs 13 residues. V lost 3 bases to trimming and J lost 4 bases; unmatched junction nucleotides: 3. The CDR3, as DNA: TGTGCCAGTAGTATGAGGGAGGGATACGAGCAGTACTTC. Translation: CASSMREGYEQYF. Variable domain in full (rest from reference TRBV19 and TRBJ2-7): DGGITQSPKYLFRKEGQNVTLSCEQNLNHDAMYWYRQDPGQGLRLIYYSQIVNDFQKGDIAEGYSVSREKKESFPLTVTSAQKNPTAFYLCASSMREGYEQYFGPGTRLTVT.

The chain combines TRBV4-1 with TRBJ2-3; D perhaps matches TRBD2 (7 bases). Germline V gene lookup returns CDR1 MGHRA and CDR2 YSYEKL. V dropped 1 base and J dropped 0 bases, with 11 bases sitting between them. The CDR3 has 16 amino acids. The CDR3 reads CASSQAGGLSTDTQYF. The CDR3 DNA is TGCGCCAGCAGCCAAGCCGGGGGGCTGAGCACAGATACGCAGTATTTT.

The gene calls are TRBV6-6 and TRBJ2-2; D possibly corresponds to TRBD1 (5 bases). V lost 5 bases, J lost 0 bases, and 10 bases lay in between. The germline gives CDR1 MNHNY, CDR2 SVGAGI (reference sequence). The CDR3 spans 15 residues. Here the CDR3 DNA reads TGTGCCAGCAGTAGAGACAGCTCGAACACCGGGGAGCTGTTTTTT. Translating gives CASSRDSSNTGELFF.

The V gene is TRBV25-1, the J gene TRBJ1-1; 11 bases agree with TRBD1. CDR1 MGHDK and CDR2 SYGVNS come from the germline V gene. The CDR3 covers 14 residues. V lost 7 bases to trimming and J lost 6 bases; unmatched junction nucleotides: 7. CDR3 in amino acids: CASTPGDRGSEAFF. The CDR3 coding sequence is TGTGCCAGCACTCCTGGGGACAGGGGGTCTGAAGCTTTCTTT.

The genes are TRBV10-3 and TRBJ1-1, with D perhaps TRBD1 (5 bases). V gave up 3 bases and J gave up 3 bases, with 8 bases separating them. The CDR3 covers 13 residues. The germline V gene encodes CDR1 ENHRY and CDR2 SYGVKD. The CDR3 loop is CAISDREDTEAFF. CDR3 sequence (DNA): TGTGCCATCAGTGACAGGGAGGACACTGAAGCTTTCTTT.

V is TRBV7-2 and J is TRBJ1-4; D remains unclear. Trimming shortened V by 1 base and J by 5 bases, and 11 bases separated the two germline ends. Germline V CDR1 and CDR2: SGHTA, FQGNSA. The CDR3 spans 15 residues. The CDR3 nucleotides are TGTGCCAGCAGCTTAGACGCAGGTATAAATGAAAAACTGTTTTTT. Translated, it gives CASSLDAGINEKLFF.

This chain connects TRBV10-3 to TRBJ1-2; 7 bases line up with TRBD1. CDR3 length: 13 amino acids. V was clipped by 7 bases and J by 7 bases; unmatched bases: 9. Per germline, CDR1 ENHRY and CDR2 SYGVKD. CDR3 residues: CAITLGAGGGYTF. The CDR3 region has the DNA TGTGCCATCACGTTGGGGGCAGGGGGTGGCTACACCTTC.

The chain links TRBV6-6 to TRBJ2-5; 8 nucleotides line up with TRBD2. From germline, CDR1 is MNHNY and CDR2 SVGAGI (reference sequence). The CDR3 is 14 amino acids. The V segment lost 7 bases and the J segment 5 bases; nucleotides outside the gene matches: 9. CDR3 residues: CASTKTSAGETQYF. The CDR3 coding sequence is TGTGCCAGCACCAAGACTAGCGCAGGGGAGACCCAGTACTTC.

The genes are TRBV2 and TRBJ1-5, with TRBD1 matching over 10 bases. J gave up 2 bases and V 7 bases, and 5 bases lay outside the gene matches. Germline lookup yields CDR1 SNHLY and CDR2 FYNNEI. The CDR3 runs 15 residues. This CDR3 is CASNGQGGGNQPQHF. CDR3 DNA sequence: TGTGCCAGCAACGGACAGGGGGGAGGCAATCAGCCCCAGCATTTT.

The DNA for the CDR3 is TGTGCCAGCAGAGCGACAGGGGATAGCAATCAGCCCCAGCATTTT. This translates into CASRATGDSNQPQHF. J is TRBJ1-5 and V is TRBV6-6, with 8 bases identical to TRBD1. This CDR3 comprises 15 residues. Looked up from germline, CDR1 is MNHNY and CDR2 is SVGAGI (reference sequence). Trimming took 6 bases from V and 0 from J; bases not matched to a gene: 4.

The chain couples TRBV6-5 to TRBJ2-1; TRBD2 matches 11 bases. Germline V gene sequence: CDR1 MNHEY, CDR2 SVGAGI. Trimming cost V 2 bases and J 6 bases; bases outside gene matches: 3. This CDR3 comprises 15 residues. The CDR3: CASSYTSGGGNEQFF. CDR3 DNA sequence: TGTGCCAGCAGTTACACTAGCGGGGGAGGCAATGAGCAGTTCTTC.

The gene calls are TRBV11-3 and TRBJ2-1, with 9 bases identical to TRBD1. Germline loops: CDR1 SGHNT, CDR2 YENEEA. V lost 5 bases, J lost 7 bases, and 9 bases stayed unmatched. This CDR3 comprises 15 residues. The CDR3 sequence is CASSQGTGHLNEQFF. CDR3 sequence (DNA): TGTGCCAGCAGCCAGGGGACAGGGCATTTGAATGAGCAGTTCTTC.